These 5 T cell receptor beta chains originate from one sample sequenced in a study of cytomegalovirus exposure and HLA in healthy donors. Produced via immunoSEQ multiplex PCR; TCRdb's table is partial and in-frame only. Counted here are 110,000 to 150,000 clones, about nine tenths occurring once; the ten biggest clones make up about 2.7%. The sequenced sample consisted of PBMCs. The source of these receptors is a man between 18 and 29 years old in good health and CMV-seronegative.

This clone has just a few counts. CDR3 in amino acids: CASSDSSRTPGGYTF. In DNA, the CDR3 is TGTGCCAGCAGTGACTCGAGTCGGACCCCGGGAGGCTACACCTTC. The V and J genes are TRBV6-4 and TRBJ1-2; D is undetermined. This CDR3 has 15 residues. V was trimmed by 0 bases and J by 8 bases, leaving 16 bases between them. Germline V gene lookup returns CDR1 MRHNA and CDR2 SNTAGT.

This chain links TRBV25-1 with TRBJ1-6; 10 nucleotides align to TRBD1. V trimming: 6 bases; J trimming: 9 bases; junction bases outside the gene matches: 8. The germline gives CDR1 MGHDK, CDR2 SYGVNS. The CDR3 is made up of 15 amino acids. The CDR3 loop is CASRDPGTGASPLHF. CDR3 bases: TGTGCCAGCAGGGATCCCGGGACAGGGGCTTCACCCCTCCACTTT.

The V and J genes are TRBV29-1 and TRBJ2-2; 10 bases align to TRBD2. This CDR3 is 14 amino acids long. The V gene end was trimmed by 6 bases and the J gene end by 10 bases; junction bases not matched to a gene: 11. CDR1 is SQVTM and CDR2 is ANQGSEA in the germline V gene. The CDR3 DNA sequence: TGCAGCGTGGGACTAGCGACCCCCACAGCGGAGCTGTTTTTT. Translated, it gives CSVGLATPTAELFF.

This clone was observed a few times. The chain couples TRBV5-4 to TRBJ2-1, with 8 bases matching TRBD1. CDR1 is SGHNT and CDR2 is YYREEE in the germline V gene (reference sequence). V lost 4 bases, J lost 5 bases, and 8 bases stayed unmatched. This CDR3 has 15 amino acids. The CDR3 sequence is CASSPGTGGNNEQFF. The CDR3 bases are TGTGCCAGCAGCCCGGGGACAGGAGGGAACAATGAGCAGTTCTTC.

The chain joins TRBV9 to TRBJ2-1; D unresolved. CDR3 length: 15 amino acids. With 2 bases removed from V and 0 bases from J, the gap between germline ends came to 9 bases. In germline, CDR1 is SGDLS, CDR2 YYNGEE. The CDR3 spells CASSVQEGSYNEQFF. CDR3 in DNA: TGTGCCAGCAGCGTCCAGGAAGGCTCCTACAATGAGCAGTTCTTC.